This TCR beta chain emerged from a study of T cells in women clearing cervical HPV infection. Study-level background: No precancer developed; the control's incident HPV16 infection cleared within 12 months. Only a few women had HLA typing results available.

This table comes from immunoSEQ multiplex PCR, and its TCRdb copy is limited to in-frame clones, with some not included. This sample's clone table lists 28,000 or so clones. The sample was blood buffy coat. The sequence derives from a woman aged 18 to 75 with a cervical HPV16 infection that either progressed to CIN3+ or cleared (not recorded which).

Partial CDR3 DNA: TGTGCCAGCAGCTTAAGAGGGGTTGTCAATGAG. This gives the protein CASSLRGVVNE. The entire CDR3 reads CASSLRGVVNEQFF. The V call is TRBV13, the J call TRBJ2-1, with D perhaps given as TRBD1 or TRBD2 (5 bases each). Read sequence stops 3 residues before the CDR3 end, and the germline J gene provides the missing end. Germline-derived CDR1 and CDR2 are PRHDT and FYEKMQ (reference sequence). Trimming removed 2 bases from V and 6 bases from J, with 11 bases in between. This CDR3 comprises 14 residues.